A selection of T cell receptor beta chains follows, all from one sample in a study of blood T cell repertoires in COVID-19. Here immunoSEQ multiplex PCR was the method, and the copy in TCRdb shows in-frame clones only, minus some. This repertoire shows about 140,000 clones, around 80% found once; its top ten account for approximately 3.6%. The sequenced sample was peripheral blood. Every receptor here comes from a man between 60 and 75 years old with acute or convalescent COVID-19. CDR3s leave out the opening cysteine and the closing phenylalanine or tryptophan.

TRBJ1-3,TRBV2,ASSALTGGANTIY
TRBJ2-1,TRBV7-2,ASSISGGNYNEQF
TRBJ1-5,TRBV6-5,ASSYSGQGNQPQH
TRBJ2-7,TRBV12-3/TRBV12-4,ASSLGTYEQY
TRBJ2-7,TRBV27,ASSSSDHYEQY
TRBJ2-1,TRBV6-4,ASSDFTSGSGEQF
TRBJ1-2,TRBV27,ASSFRGFRHGYT
TRBJ1-6,TRBV5-4,ASSFGQGRNSPLH
TRBJ2-1,TRBV27,ASSGLAPNEQF
TRBJ1-1,TRBV5-4,ASSVLKNTEAF
TRBJ2-1,TRBV7-2,ASSRETGSILAGGEQF
TRBJ1-1,TRBV29-1,SAQGQGYPEAF
TRBJ1-5,TRBV19,ASSPLGTGLPQPQH
TRBJ1-2,TRBV28,ASGPNYGYT
TRBJ2-5,TRBV9,ASSERGLGQETQY
TRBJ1-4,TRBV6-6,ASSSESTGTRLF
TRBJ1-6,TRBV15,ATSRDPITGSPLH
TRBJ2-1,TRBV9,ASSTRLAGSYNEQF
TRBJ1-4,TRBV4-1,ASSQAGGSEKLF
TRBJ2-7,TRBV5-6,ASSSDPGGYEQY
TRBJ1-5,TRBV27,ASSFRGDQPQH
TRBJ2-7,TRBV7-9,ASSSSGSYEQY
TRBJ2-7,TRBV5-4,ASSYGDSSYEQY
TRBJ2-5,TRBV7-2,ASSPSVSGRRETQY
TRBJ1-5,TRBV19,ASSIPGDSNQPQH
TRBJ1-1,TRBV28,ASRRDTEAF
TRBJ2-1,TRBV7-3,ASSLVAGGQGEQF
TRBJ1-1,TRBV19,ASSIALTGVNTEAF
TRBJ1-1,TRBV2,ASRKTGEAF
TRBJ2-1,TRBV5-6,ASSLDRGTYNEQF
TRBJ2-7,TRBV28,ASRVAGTSFSGLEQY
TRBJ1-2,TRBV2,ASRSGGVYGYT
TRBJ2-1,TRBV28,ASSKRGLGQF
TRBJ1-1,TRBV6-5,ASSWKGAHRVTEAF
TRBJ2-2,TRBV2,ASRSAANTGELF
TRBJ1-2,TRBV6-1,ASSETGGGYGYT
TRBJ2-2,TRBV19,ASSRSAAGTGELF
TRBJ1-4,TRBV5-1,ASTGGDREKLF
TRBJ2-7,TRBV21-1,ASRPGLKTHEQY